This TCR beta chain was observed in a study of cytomegalovirus exposure and HLA in healthy donors. Whole-study findings and limits: While the bulk of TCR sequences proved rare, some public TCRs turned up in many donors. According to the study, 160 or so TCR beta chains were cytomegalovirus-associated.

This clone was counted a single time. Its specificity is unknown. Clones were read by immunoSEQ multiplex PCR, and TCRdb kept only the in-frame ones, dropping some. The data show 65,000 to 90,000 clones, with 85% to 95% seen just once and 3% to 3.5% held by the top ten. The TCR comes from a man in his late teens or twenties in good health and CMV-seronegative. The sequenced sample consisted of PBMCs.

The CDR3 loop reads CASSPSRGEYNYGYTF. The CDR3 coding sequence is TGTGCCAGCAGCCCCAGCCGGGGGGAATATAACTATGGCTACACCTTC. V and J are TRBV11-2 and TRBJ1-2; tentative D call: TRBD1 (5 bases). CDR3 length: 16 residues. Trimming stripped 5 bases from V and 1 base from J, with 17 bases between. CDR1 is SGHAT and CDR2 is FQNNGV in the germline V gene.